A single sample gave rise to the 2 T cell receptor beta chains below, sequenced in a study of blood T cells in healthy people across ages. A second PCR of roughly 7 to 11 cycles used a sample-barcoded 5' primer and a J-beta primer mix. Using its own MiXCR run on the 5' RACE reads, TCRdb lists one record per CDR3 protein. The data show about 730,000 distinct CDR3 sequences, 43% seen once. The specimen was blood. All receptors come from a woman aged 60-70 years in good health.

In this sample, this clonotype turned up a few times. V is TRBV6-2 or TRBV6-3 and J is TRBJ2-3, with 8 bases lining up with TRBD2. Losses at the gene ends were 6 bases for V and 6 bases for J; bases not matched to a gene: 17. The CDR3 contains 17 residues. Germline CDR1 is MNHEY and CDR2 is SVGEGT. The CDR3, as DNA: TGTGCCAGCAGCCCTTCGAGAACTAGCGGTTGGAGGGATACGCAGTATTTT. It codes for CASSPSRTSGWRDTQYF.

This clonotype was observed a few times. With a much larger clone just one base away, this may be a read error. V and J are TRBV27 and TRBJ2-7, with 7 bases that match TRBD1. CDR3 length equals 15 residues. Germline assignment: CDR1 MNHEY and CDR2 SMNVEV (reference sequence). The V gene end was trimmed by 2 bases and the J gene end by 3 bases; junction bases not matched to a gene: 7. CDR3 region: CASSLAGTAGYEQYF. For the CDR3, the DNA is TGTGCCAGCAGTTTAGCCGGGACAGCAGGCTACGAGCAGTACTTC.